These T cell receptor beta chains were read from a single sample in a study of monozygotic twins with inflammatory bowel disease. TCRdb reanalyzed the 5' RACE reads and collapses them to one entry per CDR3 protein, without DNA. The sample data list some 150,000 distinct CDR3 sequences. The sample consisted of blood. The receptors come from a human donor with ulcerative colitis or Crohn's disease, or a healthy co-twin of an affected twin (not recorded which). Each CDR3 is given with its conserved first and last residue.

>TRBJ2-3|TRBV7-3
CASSPSHSTDTQYF
>TRBJ2-2|TRBV5-1
CASSLEGPYTGELFF
>TRBJ2-7|TRBV4-3
CASSHEGARGEQYF
>TRBJ1-4|TRBV7-9
CASSATGTTGKLFF
>TRBJ2-1|TRBV7-3
CASSLTETTYNEQFF
>TRBJ2-1|TRBV20-1
CSASPTYNEQFF
>TRBJ1-5|TRBV28
CASTGAYQPQHF
>TRBJ2-3|TRBV19
CASSNTDTQYF
>TRBJ1-5|TRBV20-1
CSARPRFSPSNQPQHF
>TRBJ2-1|TRBV7-6
CASSPRLAGLLNYNEQFF
>TRBJ2-1|TRBV11-2
CASSPQGPSSYNEQFF
>TRBJ1-1|TRBV5-4
CASSWEQSHTEAFF
>TRBJ2-1|TRBV5-1
CASHDSSYNEQFF
>TRBJ2-7|TRBV12-3/TRBV12-4
CASSLTRQEQYF
>TRBJ2-7|TRBV6-1
CASSPGGRDGHSYEQYF
>TRBJ2-1|TRBV29-1
CSVDRGLQTKNEQFF
>TRBJ1-2|TRBV4-1
CASSGQGLGGYTF
>TRBJ1-5|TRBV7-2
CASSLERGGNQPRHF
>TRBJ2-1|TRBV5-1
CASGITGSVYNEQFF
>TRBJ2-3|TRBV4-1
CASSQDAGDGTQYF
>TRBJ2-7|TRBV19
CASSIAGRSYEQYF
>TRBJ1-1|TRBV6-4
CASSPGTGLIPEAFF
>TRBJ1-5|TRBV12-3/TRBV12-4
CASSRDRGNQPQHF
>TRBJ2-5|TRBV5-1
CASSLRRGQETQYF
>TRBJ1-2|TRBV30
CACDRAGGYGYTF
>TRBJ1-5|TRBV20-1
CSARGPINQPQHF
>TRBJ2-7|TRBV7-8
CASSPRQGVTIPLEQYF
>TRBJ2-1|TRBV28
CASSLSVGSQFF
>TRBJ2-3|TRBV4-2
CASSQGQGRTDTQYF
>TRBJ1-2|TRBV7-9
CASSLGPVFYGYTF
>TRBJ2-1|TRBV15
CATSGIQGYNEQFF
>TRBJ2-1|TRBV7-9
CASSGWGDSPADEQFF
>TRBJ1-6|TRBV18
CASSPLNRYNSPLHF
>TRBJ2-4|TRBV3-1
CASSHPGGGQGNIQYF
>TRBJ2-2|TRBV28
CASSPTQANTGELFF
>TRBJ1-1|TRBV12-3/TRBV12-4
CASSSNSGVTEAFF
>TRBJ1-1|TRBV30
CAWIKGSTEAFF
>TRBJ1-2|TRBV20-1
CSALTGPGYTF
>TRBJ2-3|TRBV7-3
CASSLTGGVGTDTQYF
>TRBJ2-7|TRBV11-2
CASSLSWDSDFYEQYF
>TRBJ1-5|TRBV18
CASSTGTGPTQPQHF
>TRBJ2-7|TRBV9
CASSRDRYPYEQYF
>TRBJ1-2|TRBV7-9
CASSLQDYGYTF
>TRBJ1-5|TRBV7-9
CATGEGAGQPQHF
>TRBJ1-3|TRBV13
CASSFRTRGNTIYF
>TRBJ2-3|TRBV24-1
CATTTGGFDTQYF
>TRBJ2-3|TRBV18
CASSAIAGGPYTQYF
>TRBJ1-1|TRBV5-6
CASSPTLPTGGNTEAFF
>TRBJ2-3|TRBV19
CASSWDRGTSTDTQYF
>TRBJ1-1|TRBV7-2
CASSREGGNTEAFF
>TRBJ2-1|TRBV9
CASSSEGTGGPEQFF
>TRBJ2-7|TRBV19
CASSIQESYEQYF
>TRBJ2-3|TRBV5-6
CASSLEGWGTDTQYF
>TRBJ2-1|TRBV24-1
CATSVNRDSLQGEQFF
>TRBJ1-5|TRBV20-1
CSARDFQSYSNQPQHF
>TRBJ2-2|TRBV30
CAWSRRNSGRAPGDGELFF
>TRBJ2-1|TRBV7-9
CASSLRVLGNEQFF
>TRBJ2-7|TRBV7-6
CASSRGQNSYEQYF
>TRBJ2-5|TRBV18
CASSLVAGNQETQYF
>TRBJ2-7|TRBV3-1
CASSLGQGGLHSYEQYF